This TCR beta chain was documented in a study of cytomegalovirus exposure and HLA in healthy donors. Findings and caveats of the study: According to a later analysis, donors in an Asian-associated ancestry cluster reportedly had fewer N-insertions than the approximately 720-donor mean.

Germline CDR1 SGHNT, CDR2 YYREEE (reference sequence). The junction had 5 bases not matched to a gene; V was cut back by 4 bases and J by 1 base. This CDR3 region has 16 residues. With regard to this clone: Its matching antigen is unknown.

The PCR was carried out with 60 Vbeta primers and 13 Jbeta primers. The assay was immunoSEQ multiplex PCR, and TCRdb's table has in-frame clones only and misses some. The sample has over 95,000 clones, roughly 80% seen once. Donors in the study were healthy people who gave bone marrow. The source of this sequence is a man aged 40-49 years in good health and CMV-seronegative. V and J are TRBV5-4 and TRBJ2-2; 9 bases are shared with TRBD1. What was sequenced was PBMCs. CDR3 coding DNA: TGTGCCAGCAGCAGAGGACAGGGGTTGAACACCGGGGAGCTGTTTTTT. It specifies CASSRGQGLNTGELFF. Together with reference TRBV5-4 and TRBJ2-2, the CDR3 gives the full variable domain: ETGVTQSPTHLIKTRGQQVTLRCSSQSGHNTVSWYQQALGQGPQFIFQYYREEENGRGNFPPRFSGLQFPNYSSELNVNALELDDSALYLCASSRGQGLNTGELFFGEGSRLTVL.